This T cell receptor (beta chain) was identified during a study of blood T cell repertoires in COVID-19. This table comes from immunoSEQ multiplex PCR, and its TCRdb copy is limited to in-frame clones, with some not included. This sample has about 61,000 clones, with 88% found just once. The ends lost 6 bases at V and 2 bases at J; junction bases unmatched: 9. This CDR3 spans 15 amino acids. In germline, CDR1 is MNHNY, CDR2 SVGAGI (reference sequence). The clonotype comes from a woman between 45 and 65 years old with active or convalescent COVID-19. The material sequenced was peripheral blood. The chain carries TRBV6-6 and TRBJ1-1; 7 positions match TRBD1. In DNA, the CDR3 is TGTGCCAGCAGCGCGACCAGGGGGACTAACACTGAAGCTTTCTTT. Translated, it gives CASSATRGTNTEAFF.